What follows are 18 T cell receptor beta chains derived from one specimen sequenced in a study of shared clonotypes between healthy human individuals. Clones were read by immunoSEQ multiplex PCR, and TCRdb kept only the in-frame ones, dropping some. The profile shows approximately 1.9 million clones, around 95% of them singletons. The naive CD8 fraction comprised CD45RO-negative cells positively selected for CCR7 and excluded terminally differentiated effector memory CD45RA+ cells. Sequenced material: naive CD8+ T cells from PBMCs. The receptors were sampled from a man aged 18 to 35 in good health. Some clones in this sample may be carry-over from other donors' samples.

The V gene is TRBV2, the J gene TRBJ1-2; possible D gene TRBD1, 6 bases. The CDR3 covers 15 residues. V gave up 7 bases and J gave up 3 bases, with 18 bases separating them. Germline CDR1 and CDR2: SNHLY and FYNNEI. The CDR3 sequence: CASNTGRVWDYGYTF. For the CDR3, the DNA is TGTGCCAGCAATACAGGGAGAGTTTGGGACTATGGCTACACCTTC.

This chain connects TRBV28 to TRBJ2-7, with TRBD2 matching over 12 bases. CDR1 and CDR2 from the germline V gene are MDHEN and SYDVKM. The CDR3 is 15 residues long. With V trimmed by 5 bases and J by 2 bases, 4 bases remained unmatched. The CDR3 is CASSTGLAGTYEQYF. CDR3 nucleotides: TGTGCCAGCAGTACCGGACTAGCGGGGACCTACGAGCAGTACTTC.

The chain uses TRBV23-1 and TRBJ1-1, with D perhaps TRBD1 (5 bases). TRBV23-1 is marked as an open reading frame, function uncertain. The CDR3 has 16 amino acids. V lost 8 bases to trimming and J lost 0 bases, with 19 bases between them. The CDR3 protein is CASCESEGPLNTEAFF. The CDR3 region has the DNA TGCGCCAGCTGCGAGTCCGAGGGACCATTGAACACTGAAGCTTTCTTT.

The chain recombines TRBV6-1 with TRBJ1-3; D unresolved. The CDR3 is 14 residues long. Trimming took 2 bases from V and 8 from J, leaving 13 bases between them. Per germline, CDR1 MNHNS and CDR2 SASEGT. CDR3 sequence reads: CASSEPELSDTIYF. The CDR3 DNA reads as TGTGCCAGCAGTGAACCCGAACTGTCGGACACCATATATTTT.

The CDR3 loop reads CSGLSRLYEQYF. The CDR3 DNA is TGCAGCGGCTTGAGTAGACTTTACGAGCAGTACTTC. J is TRBJ2-7 and V is TRBV29-1; D gene unclear. Germline CDR1 reads SQVTM; CDR2 reads ANQGSEA. Trimming stripped 7 bases from V and 4 bases from J, with 14 bases between. This CDR3 spans 12 amino acids.

The chain carries TRBV6-1 and TRBJ1-4, with D maybe TRBD1 (5 bases). Germline lookup yields CDR1 MNHNS and CDR2 SASEGT. V was trimmed by 1 base and J by 1 base, leaving 13 bases between them. CDR3 size: 17 residues. In nucleotides, the CDR3 is TGTGCCAGCAGTGAAGTCGGGCAGGGTGGAACTAATGAAAAACTGTTTTTT. This sequence encodes CASSEVGQGGTNEKLFF.

The genes are TRBV7-9 and TRBJ2-5, with 8 bases matching TRBD2. Germline assignment: CDR1 SEHNR and CDR2 FQNEAQ (reference sequence). The V segment lost 1 base and the J segment 2 bases; nucleotides outside the gene matches: 3. The CDR3 extends over 15 amino acids. The CDR3 sequence is CASSLVTSGQETQYF. CDR3 bases: TGTGCCAGCAGCTTAGTAACTAGCGGACAAGAGACCCAGTACTTC.

This chain links TRBV18 with TRBJ2-7; TRBD1 agrees at 10 bases. The CDR3 covers 16 residues. The junction had 8 bases not matched to a gene; V was cut back by 0 bases and J by 6 bases. Germline CDR1 reads KGHSH; CDR2 reads LQKENI. CDR3 DNA sequence: TGTGCCAGCTCACCACCGAAAGGACAGGGGGAGTTCGAGCAGTACTTC. Translation gives CASSPPKGQGEFEQYF.

This clone has only one observation. The chain employs TRBV9 and TRBJ2-5; the D gene could be TRBD1 or TRBD2 (7 bases each). The CDR3 extends over 14 amino acids. V lost 4 bases and J lost 2, with 12 bases in between. Germline CDR1 reads SGDLS; CDR2 reads YYNGEE. The CDR3 sequence is CASSSGTVQETQYF. In DNA form, the CDR3 reads TGTGCCAGCAGCAGCGGGACAGTTCAAGAGACCCAGTACTTC.

In its sample, this clone was seen once. V and J are TRBV5-4 and TRBJ1-1; 8 bases line up with TRBD1. With 4 bases clipped from V and 5 bases from J, the junction kept 7 bases outside the gene matches. Germline assignment: CDR1 SGHNT and CDR2 YYREEE (reference sequence). The length of the CDR3 is 14 residues. Here the CDR3 DNA reads TGTGCCAGCAGCACTAGCAGGGGGCGGACTGAAGCTTTCTTT. Translated: CASSTSRGRTEAFF.

The chain uses TRBV7-9 and TRBJ2-1, with D perhaps assigned TRBD1 or TRBD2 (6 bases each). This CDR3 is 14 amino acids long. Germline CDR1 reads SEHNR; CDR2 reads FQNEAQ (reference sequence). Trimming stripped 11 bases from V and 3 bases from J, with 17 bases between. This CDR3 reads CACRSGGGYNEQFF. CDR3 DNA: TGTGCCTGCCGTAGCGGAGGGGGCTACAATGAGCAGTTCTTC.

This chain connects TRBV5-4 to TRBJ1-3; 10 nucleotides align to TRBD1. The CDR3 is 16 residues long. Germline V lookup: CDR1 SGHNT, CDR2 YYREEE (reference sequence). V lost 3 bases and J lost 2; bases outside the gene matches: 5. The CDR3 loop reads CASSWAGTGAGNTIYF. In DNA form, the CDR3 reads TGTGCCAGCAGCTGGGCCGGGACAGGGGCTGGAAACACCATATATTTT.

This rearrangement joins TRBV5-4 to TRBJ2-2, with 7 bases matching TRBD1. CDR1 SGHNT and CDR2 YYREEE come from the germline V gene (reference sequence). Germline trimming cut 3 bases from V and 6 bases from J; bases unmatched to any gene: 11. This CDR3 spans 16 amino acids. This CDR3 is CASSWTYTGEAGELFF. In DNA form, the CDR3 reads TGTGCCAGCAGCTGGACCTATACAGGGGAAGCCGGGGAGCTGTTTTTT.

The chain employs TRBV5-1 and TRBJ1-2, with TRBD1 matching over 8 bases. V lost 4 bases and J lost 0; bases outside the gene matches: 8. The CDR3 runs to 16 residues. Germline-derived CDR1 and CDR2 are SGHRS and YFSETQ. The CDR3 loop is CASSQGQASPNYGYTF. DNA for the CDR3: TGCGCCAGCAGCCAGGGACAGGCAAGCCCTAACTATGGCTACACCTTC.

V and J are TRBV28 and TRBJ2-7; D call uncertain. From germline, CDR1 is MDHEN and CDR2 SYDVKM. CDR3 size: 15 residues. V was cut by 3 bases and J by 2 bases, with 14 bases left in between. This chain's CDR3 is CASSFQMTRTYEQYF. The CDR3 DNA sequence: TGTGCCAGCAGTTTTCAGATGACAAGGACCTACGAGCAGTACTTC.

The chain recombines TRBV14 with TRBJ2-7; the D gene is possibly TRBD2 (5 bases). CDR3 length: 17 amino acids. From germline, CDR1 is SGHDN and CDR2 FVKESK. Deletions cut 1 base from V and 0 bases from J, with 16 bases between. This CDR3 is CASSQARVITNSYEQYF. The CDR3 DNA follows: TGTGCCAGCAGCCAAGCGCGGGTGATCACCAACTCCTACGAGCAGTACTTC.

This chain joins TRBV2 and TRBJ2-7; no clear D gene. V lost 2 bases and J 4 bases, leaving 6 bases between the germline ends. Germline loops: CDR1 SNHLY, CDR2 FYNNEI. The CDR3 sequence is 12 residues long. The CDR3 sequence is CASSERLYEQYF. The CDR3 DNA sequence: TGTGCCAGCAGTGAAAGGTTATACGAGCAGTACTTC.

This chain links TRBV11-2 with TRBJ2-3, with TRBD2 matching over 10 bases. Per the germline V gene, CDR1 is SGHAT and CDR2 is FQNNGV. This CDR3 spans 15 amino acids. Trimming at V came to 6 bases and at J to 8 bases, leaving 11 bases not matched to a gene. CDR3 sequence reads: CASRELAGRPGTQYF. The CDR3 nucleotides are TGTGCCAGCAGGGAACTAGCGGGAAGGCCCGGTACGCAGTATTTT.